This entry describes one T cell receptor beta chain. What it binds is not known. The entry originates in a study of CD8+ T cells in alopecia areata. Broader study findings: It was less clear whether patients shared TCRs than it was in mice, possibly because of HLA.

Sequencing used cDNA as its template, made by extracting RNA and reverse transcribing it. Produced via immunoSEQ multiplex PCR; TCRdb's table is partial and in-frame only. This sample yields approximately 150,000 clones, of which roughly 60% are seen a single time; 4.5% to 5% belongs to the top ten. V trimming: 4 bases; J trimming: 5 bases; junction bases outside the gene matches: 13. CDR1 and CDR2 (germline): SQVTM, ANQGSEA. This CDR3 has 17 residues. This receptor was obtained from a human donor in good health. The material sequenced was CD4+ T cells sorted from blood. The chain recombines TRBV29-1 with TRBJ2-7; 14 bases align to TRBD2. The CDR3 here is CSVARTSGRLKLDEQYF. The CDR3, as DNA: TGCAGCGTTGCCCGGACTAGCGGGAGGCTAAAACTGGACGAGCAGTACTTC.